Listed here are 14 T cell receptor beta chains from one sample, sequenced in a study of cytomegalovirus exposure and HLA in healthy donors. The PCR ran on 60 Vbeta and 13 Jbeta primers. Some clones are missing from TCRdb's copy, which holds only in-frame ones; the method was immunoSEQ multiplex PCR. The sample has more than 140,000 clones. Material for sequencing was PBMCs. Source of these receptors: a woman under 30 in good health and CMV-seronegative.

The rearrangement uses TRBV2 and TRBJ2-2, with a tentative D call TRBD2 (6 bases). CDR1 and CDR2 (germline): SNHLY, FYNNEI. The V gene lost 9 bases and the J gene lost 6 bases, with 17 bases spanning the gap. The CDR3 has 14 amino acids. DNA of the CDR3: TGTGCCAGTGGTCGGGACTCCGACGCCGGGGAGCTGTTTTTT. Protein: CASGRDSDAGELFF.

This CDR3 reads CASSPVGDWGDGETQYF. In DNA, the CDR3 is TGTGCCAGCAGCCCCGTCGGCGATTGGGGAGATGGAGAGACCCAGTACTTC. This sequence joins TRBV7-2 and TRBJ2-5; a weak D match, TRBD2 (5 bases). Trimming left V 5 bases short and J 4 bases short, with 23 bases between. The CDR3 is 17 amino acids. The germline gives CDR1 SGHTA, CDR2 FQGNSA. Full variable domain (outside the CDR3, taken from reference TRBV7-2 and TRBJ2-5): GAGVSQSPSNKVTEKGKDVELRCDPISGHTALYWYRQSLGQGLEFLIYFQGNSAPDKSGLPSDRFSAERTGGSVSTLTIQRTQQEDSAVYLCASSPVGDWGDGETQYFGPGTRLLVL.

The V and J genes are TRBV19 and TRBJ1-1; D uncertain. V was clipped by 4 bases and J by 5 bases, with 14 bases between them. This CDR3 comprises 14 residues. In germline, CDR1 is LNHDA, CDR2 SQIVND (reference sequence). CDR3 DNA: TGTGCCAGTAGTACCTCTCCCGGGGAGACTGAAGCTTTCTTT. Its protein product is CASSTSPGETEAFF.

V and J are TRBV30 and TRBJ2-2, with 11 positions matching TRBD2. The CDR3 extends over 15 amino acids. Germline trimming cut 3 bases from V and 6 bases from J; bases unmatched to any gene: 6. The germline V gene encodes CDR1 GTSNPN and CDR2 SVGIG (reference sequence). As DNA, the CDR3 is TGTGCCTGGAGCGCCTTGGGACTAGCGGCCGGGGAGCTGTTTTTT. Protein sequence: CAWSALGLAAGELFF.

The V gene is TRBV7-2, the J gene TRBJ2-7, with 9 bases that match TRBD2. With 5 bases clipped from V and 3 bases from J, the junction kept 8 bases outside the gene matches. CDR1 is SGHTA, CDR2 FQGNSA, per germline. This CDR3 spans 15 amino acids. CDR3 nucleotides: TGTGCCAGCAGCCGGACTAGCGATCACTTCTACGAGCAGTACGTC. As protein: CASSRTSDHFYEQYV.

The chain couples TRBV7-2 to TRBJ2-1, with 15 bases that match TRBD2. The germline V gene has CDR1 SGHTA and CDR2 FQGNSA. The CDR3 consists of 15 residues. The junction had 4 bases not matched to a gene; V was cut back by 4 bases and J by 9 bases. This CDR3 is CASSSGLAGGTEQFF. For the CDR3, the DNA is TGTGCCAGCAGCTCGGGACTAGCGGGAGGTACTGAGCAGTTCTTC.

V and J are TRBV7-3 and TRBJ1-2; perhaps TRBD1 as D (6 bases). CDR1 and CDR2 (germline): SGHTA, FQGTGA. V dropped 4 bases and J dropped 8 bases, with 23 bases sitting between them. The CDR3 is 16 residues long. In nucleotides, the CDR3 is TGTGCCAGCAGCTCTACCCCATCGGACAGAAGTAGGGGCTACACCTTC. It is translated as CASSSTPSDRSRGYTF.

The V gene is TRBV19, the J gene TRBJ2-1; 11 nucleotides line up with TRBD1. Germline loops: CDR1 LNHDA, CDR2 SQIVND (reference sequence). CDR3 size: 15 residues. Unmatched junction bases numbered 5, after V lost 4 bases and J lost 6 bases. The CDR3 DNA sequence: TGTGCCAGTAGTAGACCGGGACAGGGGGTCAATGAGCAGTTCTTC. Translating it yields CASSRPGQGVNEQFF.

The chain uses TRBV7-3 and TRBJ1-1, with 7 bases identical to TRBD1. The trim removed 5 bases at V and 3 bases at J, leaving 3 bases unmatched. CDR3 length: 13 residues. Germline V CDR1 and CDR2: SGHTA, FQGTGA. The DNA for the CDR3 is TGTGCCAGCAGCCTAGACAGGGACACTGAAGCTTTCTTT. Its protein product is CASSLDRDTEAFF.

In DNA, the CDR3 is TGTGCCAGCAGCTTGCAGGGGAGCGGCTACACCTTC. It is translated as CASSLQGSGYTF. J is TRBJ1-2 and V is TRBV7-9, with D maybe TRBD1 (6 bases). V lost 3 bases and J 8 bases, leaving 10 bases between the germline ends. The germline V gene has CDR1 SEHNR and CDR2 FQNEAQ (reference sequence). This CDR3 is built from 12 residues.

The DNA for the CDR3 is TGCGCCAGCAGCTTGGCAGTGAGCGGAGGGAACGTCGGGGAGCTGTTTTTT. Residues: CASSLAVSGGNVGELFF. V and J are TRBV5-1 and TRBJ2-2; D may be TRBD2 (6 bases). V dropped 0 bases and J dropped 7 bases, with 19 bases sitting between them. Germline V lookup: CDR1 SGHRS, CDR2 YFSETQ. The CDR3 loop spans 17 amino acids. Looking up the rest from reference TRBV5-1 and TRBJ2-2 gives the full variable domain: KAGVTQTPRYLIKTRGQQVTLSCSPISGHRSVSWYQQTPGQGLQFLFEYFSETQRNKGNFPGRFSGRQFSNSRSEMNVSTLELGDSALYLCASSLAVSGGNVGELFFGEGSRLTVL.

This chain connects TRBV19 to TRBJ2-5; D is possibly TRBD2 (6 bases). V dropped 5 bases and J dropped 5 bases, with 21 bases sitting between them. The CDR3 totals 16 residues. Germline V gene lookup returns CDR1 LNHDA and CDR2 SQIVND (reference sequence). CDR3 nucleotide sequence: TGTGCCAGTAGTCAGTGGGGGGAGCCCTCGTGGGAGACCCAGTACTTC. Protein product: CASSQWGEPSWETQYF.

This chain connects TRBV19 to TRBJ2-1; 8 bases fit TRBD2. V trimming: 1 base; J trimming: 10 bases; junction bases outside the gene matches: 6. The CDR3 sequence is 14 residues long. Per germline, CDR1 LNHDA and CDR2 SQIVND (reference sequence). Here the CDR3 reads CASSIAGGPWEQFF. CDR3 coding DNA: TGTGCCAGTAGTATAGCGGGAGGGCCTTGGGAGCAGTTCTTC.

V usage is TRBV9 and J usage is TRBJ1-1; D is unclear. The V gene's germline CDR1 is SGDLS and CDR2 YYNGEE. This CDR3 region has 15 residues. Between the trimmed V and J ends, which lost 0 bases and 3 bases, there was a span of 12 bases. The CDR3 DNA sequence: TGTGCCAGCAGCGTAGCCTCACGACGGGACACTGAAGCTTTCTTT. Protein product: CASSVASRRDTEAFF.